The rows below give T cell receptor beta chains drawn from one sample of a study of cytotoxic CD8 clonotypes in ibrutinib-treated CLL. TCRdb's copy holds only in-frame clones and misses some; the assay was immunoSEQ multiplex PCR. The sample lists hundreds of thousands of clones, about 77% occurring once. Sequenced material: PBMCs, taken before ibrutinib treatment. All receptors come from a human donor with chronic lymphocytic leukemia. Both conserved end residues are part of each CDR3.

CDR3aa	v_gene	j_gene
CASSSATEKLFF	TRBV7-2	TRBJ1-4
CASSPKTGTTYEQYF	TRBV25-1	TRBJ2-7
CASSLAIRRTDTNYGYTF	TRBV5-6	TRBJ1-2
CASSSFGDTYEQYF	TRBV18	TRBJ2-7
CSVEAQQNTEAFF	TRBV29-1	TRBJ1-1
CASSLSPLSGNTIYF	TRBV27	TRBJ1-3
CASSVHDTYEQYF	TRBV9	TRBJ2-7
CASSRQGDYGYTF	TRBV21-1	TRBJ1-2
CASSLGSVLTSNQPQHF	TRBV11-2	TRBJ1-5
CASSYVAGVRTDTQYF	TRBV6-6	TRBJ2-3
CASSDGGFHEKLFF	TRBV6-5	TRBJ1-4
CASSPQLNTEAFF	TRBV18	TRBJ1-1
CASSLGDTYNEQFF	TRBV5-4	TRBJ2-1
CASSFRPRDRENQPQHF	TRBV27	TRBJ1-5
CASGLGTTTEQYF	TRBV9	TRBJ2-7
CASSPVELLYEQYF	TRBV19	TRBJ2-7
CASSLTEAGGPYEQYF	TRBV7-9	TRBJ2-7
CASSPWGGNTEAFF	TRBV5-1	TRBJ1-1
CASRFVGGNQPQHF	TRBV19	TRBJ1-5
CASSQEGQSLTSGYTF	TRBV4-3	TRBJ1-2
CASSIPSGSRNEQFF	TRBV19	TRBJ2-1
CASSLGAGGYNEQFF	TRBV6-5	TRBJ2-1
CASSSRQGIFTYEQYF	TRBV5-1	TRBJ2-7
CSAGTLLMGEQYF	TRBV29-1	TRBJ2-7
CASAATGKNIQYF	TRBV7-2	TRBJ2-4
CASGLVYLAVSGEQYF	TRBV12-5	TRBJ2-7